The sequence of this TCR beta chain was determined in a study of CD8 T cells in Susac syndrome. This CDR3 contains 16 residues. V was shortened by 6 bases and J by 0 bases, with 15 bases between the two germline ends. CDR1 LNHNV and CDR2 YYDKDF come from the germline V gene (reference sequence). RNA totalling 0.5 to 1 ug underwent reverse transcription with random hexamers. TCRdb itself ran the immunoSEQ multiplex PCR reads through MiXCR, one entry per CDR3 protein. The sample has about 280,000 distinct CDR3 sequences; 80% to 90% are singletons. Sequenced material: CD8+ T cells from PBMCs. The sequence was obtained from a human donor with multiple sclerosis. The chain carries TRBV15 and TRBJ2-1; D unresolved. In DNA, the CDR3 is TGTGCCACCAGTACCCATTCCCCAGACTCCTACAATGAGCAGTTCTTC. It encodes CATSTHSPDSYNEQFF.